These 10 T cell receptor beta chains were all obtained from the same sample, sequenced in a study of metastatic and nonmetastatic thyroid tumors. None of the patients had undergone any treatment ahead of thyroid surgery. TCRdb redid the clone calls on the PCR reads using MiXCR. Seen here are approximately 7,700 clones, 29% observed once, and the top ten hold less than 30%. The sample comprised tumor tissue. These receptors were collected from a female donor with papillary thyroid cancer or a benign thyroid nodule (not recorded which). Some clones in this sample may be carry-over from other donors' samples.

This clone was detected only a few times. J is TRBJ1-6 and V is TRBV12-5; TRBD1 matches at 10 bases. Germline-derived CDR1 and CDR2 are LGHNT and FRNRAP. With V trimmed by 8 bases and J by 11 bases, 6 bases remained unmatched. The CDR3 sequence is 13 residues long. CDR3 residues: CASRQGANPPLHF. CDR3 nucleotides: TGTGCTAGTAGACAGGGGGCCAACCCACCCCTCCACTTT. Variable domain in full (rest from reference TRBV12-5 and TRBJ1-6): DARVTQTPRHKVTEMGQEVTMRCQPILGHNTVFWYRQTMMQGLELLAYFRNRAPLDDSGMPKDRFSAEMPDATLATLKIQPSEPRDSAVYFCASRQGANPPLHFGNGTRLTVT.

The rearrangement joins TRBV2 to TRBJ1-2, with 7 bases lining up with TRBD1. This CDR3 contains 15 residues. Germline V CDR1 and CDR2: SNHLY, FYNNEI. After removal of 2 bases from V and 2 bases from J, the junction contained 5 bases not matched to a gene. CDR3 in amino acids: CASSERTGNNYGYTF. DNA for the CDR3: TGTGCCAGCAGTGAACGGACAGGCAACAACTATGGCTACACCTTC.

By share, this clone ranks as medium-sized (0.01 to 0.1%). This chain links TRBV7-2 with TRBJ2-5; 8 positions match TRBD2. With 3 bases clipped from V and 5 bases from J, the junction kept 14 bases outside the gene matches. There are 17 residues in the CDR3. CDR1 is SGHTA, CDR2 FQGNSA, per germline. Written as DNA, the CDR3 is TGTGCCAGCAGCTTGGGGACTAGTAGTGGCCCCCGGGAGACCCAGTACTTC. As protein: CASSLGTSSGPRETQYF.

This clone was observed a handful of times. The rearrangement joins TRBV20-1 to TRBJ2-5; D perhaps matches TRBD2 (7 bases). Germline assignment: CDR1 DFQATT and CDR2 SNEGSKA (reference sequence). The CDR3 is 16 amino acids. Trimming shortened V by 4 bases and J by 0 bases, and 18 bases separated the two germline ends. CDR3 protein: CSAISGASGHQETQYF. CDR3 nucleotides: TGCAGTGCTATCTCGGGGGCTAGCGGCCACCAAGAGACCCAGTACTTC.

The chain recombines TRBV5-1 with TRBJ1-3; D ambiguous. The CDR3 totals 13 residues. The germline V and J ends were trimmed by 4 bases and 5 bases, with 10 bases remaining between them. Germline V gene lookup returns CDR1 SGHRS and CDR2 YFSETQ. CDR3 sequence (DNA): TGCGCCAGCAGCGCCGACTTCCGAAACACCATATATTTT. Its translation is CASSADFRNTIYF.

This clone is medium-sized by share. This sequence joins TRBV20-1 and TRBJ1-5; 8 positions match TRBD1. Germline CDR1 reads DFQATT; CDR2 reads SNEGSKA (reference sequence). The CDR3 is 14 amino acids. With V trimmed by 4 bases and J by 4 bases, 6 bases remained unmatched. CDR3 DNA: TGCAGTGCTACAGGGGGCGGAAGGAATCAGCCCCAGCATTTT. This translates into CSATGGGRNQPQHF.

This clone has only a few counts. The gene calls are TRBV7-2 and TRBJ2-7; the D gene is possibly TRBD1 (6 bases). Germline-derived CDR1 and CDR2 are SGHTA and FQGNSA. The CDR3 spans 13 residues. The germline V and J ends were trimmed by 5 bases and 7 bases, with 15 bases remaining between them. DNA of the CDR3: TGTGCCAGCAGCCCCGGGACATTCCAAGAGCAGTACTTC. Translated: CASSPGTFQEQYF.

This clone was seen a few times. Its ends do not fully match the called genes, so a read error is possible. The V call is TRBV19, the J call TRBJ1-2; a possible D gene is TRBD1 (5 bases). The length of the CDR3 is 15 residues. Germline CDR1 reads LNHDA; CDR2 reads SQIVND (reference sequence). The CDR3 is CANSAPSVPRQGYTF. Here the CDR3 DNA reads TGTGCCAATAGTGCCCCCTCGGTACCCCGACAGGGCTACACCTTC.

This chain joins TRBV30 and TRBJ1-2, with TRBD1 matching over 7 bases. Germline values: CDR1 GTSNPN, CDR2 SVGIG (reference sequence). V dropped 2 bases and J dropped 4; count of bases not matched to a gene: 10. The length of the CDR3 is 15 residues. In DNA form, the CDR3 reads TGTGCCTGGAGTACCGAAGGGGGCACTAGCTATGGCTACACCTTC. This encodes CAWSTEGGTSYGYTF.

The V and J genes are TRBV20-1 and TRBJ2-3, with D perhaps matching TRBD2 (6 bases). Germline lookup yields CDR1 DFQATT and CDR2 SNEGSKA (reference sequence). The CDR3 extends over 17 amino acids. Trimming left V 0 bases short and J 0 bases short, with 16 bases between. The CDR3: CSARDPGRNGSTDTQYF. The CDR3 nucleotides are TGCAGTGCTAGAGATCCGGGGAGGAATGGTAGCACAGATACGCAGTATTTT.